This T cell receptor beta chain originates from a study of early T cells in non-severe SARS-CoV-2 infection. As for the study in general: RNA in bulk from unsorted whole blood was sequenced, and chains were unpaired.

Points on this clonotype: The antigen remains undetermined.

Unique molecular identifier tags were affixed to discrete cDNA molecules. TCRdb reprocessed the 5' RACE reads via MiXCR and lists one record per CDR3 protein. The top ten hold 4.4% of the sample, which has roughly 92,000 distinct CDR3 sequences, less than 15% seen once. V lost 3 bases to trimming and J lost 1 base, with 5 bases between them. The CDR3 totals 12 residues. Germline assignment: CDR1 DFQATT and CDR2 SNEGSKA (reference sequence). Study-wide results and caveats: Matching against VDJdb likely underestimated virus-specific expansions, favoring anti-spike CD8.

The chain employs TRBV20-1 and TRBJ2-3; D ambiguous. Specimen: whole blood, collected at baseline. The receptor was derived from an adult who was a healthcare worker with PCR-confirmed SARS-CoV-2 infection or an uninfected control (not recorded which). The chain's CDR3 is CSARTRTDTQYF. The CDR3 coding sequence is TGCAGTGCTAGGACACGCACAGATACGCAGTATTTT.